This T cell receptor (beta chain) stems from a study of blood T cell repertoires in COVID-19. Whole-study context: Donors in the United States, Italy and Spain gave samples during acute or convalescent COVID-19. The cDNA or gDNA used as material had been derived from T cells, B-cell-depleted T cells, or PBMCs.

This clone has just a few counts. CDR1 is SGHRS, CDR2 YFSETQ, per germline. The CDR3 is 15 residues long. V was pared by 0 bases and J by 6 bases, with 12 bases between. Authors' methods: Reference gene primer amplification yielded estimated nucleated cell counts. Some clones are missing from TCRdb's copy, which holds only in-frame ones; the method was immunoSEQ multiplex PCR. V, J and clone size are taken as reported in that table, and D and trimming were inferred from the DNA itself. The data show about 140,000 clones, around 81% seen once. This TCR was sampled from a human donor in a cohort sampled during active COVID-19. The gene calls are TRBV5-1 and TRBJ2-2; maybe TRBD2 (6 bases). Sequencing was carried out using peripheral blood. Written as DNA, the CDR3 is TGCGCCAGCAGCTTGGATCCAGGGAGGCCCGGGGAGCTGTTTTTT. Amino acid sequence: CASSLDPGRPGELFF.